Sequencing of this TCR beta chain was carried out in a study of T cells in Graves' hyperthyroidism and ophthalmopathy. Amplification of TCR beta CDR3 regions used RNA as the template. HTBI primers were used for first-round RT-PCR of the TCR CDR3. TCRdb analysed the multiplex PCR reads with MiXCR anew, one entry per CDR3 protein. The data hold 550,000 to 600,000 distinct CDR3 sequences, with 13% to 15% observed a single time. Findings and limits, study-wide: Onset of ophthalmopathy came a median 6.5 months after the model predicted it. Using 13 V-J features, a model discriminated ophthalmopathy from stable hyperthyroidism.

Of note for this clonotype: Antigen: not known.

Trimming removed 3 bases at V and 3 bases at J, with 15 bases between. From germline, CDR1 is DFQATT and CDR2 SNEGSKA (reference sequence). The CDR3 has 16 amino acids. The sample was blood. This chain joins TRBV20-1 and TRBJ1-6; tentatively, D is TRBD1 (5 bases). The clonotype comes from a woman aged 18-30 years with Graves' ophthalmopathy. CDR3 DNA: TGCAGTGCTAGTGCCCGGGACCTCCGCTATAATTCACCCCTCCACTTT. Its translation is CSASARDLRYNSPLHF.